The entry that follows covers one T cell receptor (beta chain) sequence. This specimen comes from a study of blood T cell repertoires in COVID-19. Study details: From T cells, B-cell-depleted T cells, or PBMCs came the material, which was cDNA or gDNA.

Seattle cases were enrolled at active infection and followed longitudinally. Sequencing used immunoSEQ multiplex PCR; TCRdb keeps in-frame clones, though not all of them. This sample has under 90,000 clones; about 85% occur once, and the top ten carry 3.4%. Material: peripheral blood. This receptor was taken from a woman aged 45-60 years with COVID-19, enrolled during active disease.

The CDR3 sequence is CATSDTGFMGNQPQHF. CDR3 bases: TGTGCCACCTCAGACACGGGGTTTATGGGCAATCAGCCCCAGCATTTT. V gene TRBV7-9 combines with J gene TRBJ1-5, with D unclear. Germline lookup yields CDR1 SEHNR and CDR2 FQNEAQ (reference sequence). The ends were cut back, 10 bases at V and 2 bases at J, with 21 bases in the middle. This CDR3 has 16 residues.